Following are 2 T cell receptor beta chains from one sample sequenced in a study of blood T cells in healthy people across ages. A second roughly 6 to 11 cycle PCR used barcoded and J-beta primers. TCRdb reanalysed the 5' RACE reads using MiXCR and keeps one entry per CDR3 protein. The sample holds approximately 1,000,000 distinct CDR3 sequences, 40% to 50% seen once. Sequenced: blood. These receptors were collected from a woman between 55 and 75 years old in good health.

The chain uses TRBV12-3 or TRBV12-4 and TRBJ1-3; D uncertain. The CDR3 is 16 amino acids. V lost 2 bases and J lost 0, with 11 bases in between. The DNA for the CDR3 is TGTGCCAGCAGTTTATCGGCTGCGGACTCTGGAAACACCATATATTTT. Protein product: CASSLSAADSGNTIYF.

There are a few counts of this clonotype. This sequence joins TRBV20-1 and TRBJ2-4; no clear D. This CDR3 has 12 residues. CDR1 and CDR2 from the germline V gene are DFQATT and SNEGSKA (reference sequence). V was pared by 6 bases and J by 1 base, with 7 bases between. Here the CDR3 DNA reads TGCAGTGCGGGTGAGGCCAAAAACATTCAGTACTTC. Encoded protein: CSAGEAKNIQYF.